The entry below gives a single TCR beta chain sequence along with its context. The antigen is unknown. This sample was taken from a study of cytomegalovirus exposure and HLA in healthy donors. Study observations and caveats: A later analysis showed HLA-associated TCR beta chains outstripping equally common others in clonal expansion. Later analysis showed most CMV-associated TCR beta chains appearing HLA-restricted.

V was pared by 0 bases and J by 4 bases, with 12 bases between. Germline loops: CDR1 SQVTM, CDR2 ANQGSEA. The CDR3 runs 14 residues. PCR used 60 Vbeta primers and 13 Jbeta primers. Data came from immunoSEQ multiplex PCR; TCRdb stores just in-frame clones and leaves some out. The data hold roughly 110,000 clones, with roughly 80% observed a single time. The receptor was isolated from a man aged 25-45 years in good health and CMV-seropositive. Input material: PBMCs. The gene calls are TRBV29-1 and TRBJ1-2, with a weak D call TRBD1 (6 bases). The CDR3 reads CSVEDTGFGYGYTF. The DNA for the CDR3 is TGCAGCGTTGAAGACACAGGGTTTGGCTATGGCTACACCTTC.